These T cell receptor beta chains were read from a single sample in a study of blood T cell repertoires in COVID-19. Method: immunoSEQ multiplex PCR; TCRdb's copy keeps in-frame clones and lacks some. The sample shows some 180,000 clones, approximately 90% of them seen only once. What was sequenced was peripheral blood. The receptor source for this set is a man younger than 35 with COVID-19, enrolled during active disease. Each CDR3 is given without its conserved first and last residue. The D gene is left open where the match is weak.

V: TRBV9; D: -; J: TRBJ1-3; CDR3: ASSESPSHGNTIY
V: TRBV11-1; D: TRBD1; J: TRBJ2-5; CDR3: ASSAHRGDGETQY
V: TRBV10-2; D: -; J: TRBJ1-1; CDR3: ASSDQPGGGPEAF
V: TRBV29-1; D: -; J: TRBJ2-5; CDR3: SEKKGGGETQY
V: TRBV6-6; D: TRBD1; J: TRBJ1-5; CDR3: ASRGQGDQPQH
V: TRBV7-2; D: -; J: TRBJ2-1; CDR3: ASSASSYNEQF
V: TRBV27; D: -; J: TRBJ1-4; CDR3: ASSLSLGGTNEKLF
V: TRBV21-1; D: -; J: TRBJ1-5; CDR3: ASSKAGQGTVNQPQH
V: TRBV28; D: TRBD2; J: TRBJ2-7; CDR3: ASRPGGYSYEQY
V: TRBV27; D: TRBD1; J: TRBJ1-5; CDR3: ASSFGQGNQPQH
V: TRBV7-3; D: -; J: TRBJ1-5; CDR3: ASSLGGDQPQH
V: TRBV19; D: TRBD1; J: TRBJ2-5; CDR3: ASTARGKYQETQY
V: TRBV9; D: -; J: TRBJ1-1; CDR3: ASSVLERNTEAF
V: TRBV7-2; D: TRBD1; J: TRBJ1-2; CDR3: ASSSYRGGSYGYT
V: TRBV29-1; D: TRBD2; J: TRBJ2-7; CDR3: SVYNPGLAYEQY
V: TRBV10-3; D: TRBD2; J: TRBJ2-1; CDR3: AISPGLAGGYEQF
V: TRBV18; D: -; J: TRBJ2-7; CDR3: ASSPRTGMREGSYEQY
V: TRBV5-1; D: -; J: TRBJ1-1; CDR3: ASSPVRVNTEAF
V: TRBV9; D: TRBD2; J: TRBJ2-5; CDR3: ASGAGDGSQETQY
V: TRBV27; D: -; J: TRBJ1-2; CDR3: ASSRDSIYGYT
V: TRBV13; D: -; J: TRBJ1-1; CDR3: ASSLGGGTEAF
V: TRBV3-1/TRBV3-2; D: -; J: TRBJ1-1; CDR3: ASSQVGGAGMNTEAF
V: TRBV6-2/TRBV6-3; D: TRBD2; J: TRBJ2-3; CDR3: ASSYFLAGGREDTQY
V: TRBV4-1; D: -; J: TRBJ2-2; CDR3: ASSQTSLTGELF
V: TRBV13; D: TRBD1; J: TRBJ1-6; CDR3: ASSLTGTVNNSPLH
V: TRBV28; D: -; J: TRBJ1-6; CDR3: ASSLLGAGNSPLH
V: TRBV27; D: -; J: TRBJ1-4; CDR3: ASTSGQENEKLF
V: TRBV19; D: -; J: TRBJ1-2; CDR3: ASTPWGHYGYT
V: TRBV6-5; D: -; J: TRBJ2-2; CDR3: ASSYKRVGTGELF
V: TRBV28; D: TRBD2; J: TRBJ2-7; CDR3: ASSPTTSETYEQY
V: TRBV29-1; D: -; J: TRBJ1-2; CDR3: SVIFLQGSPNYGYT
V: TRBV2; D: -; J: TRBJ2-3; CDR3: ASSGLSGGQY
V: TRBV19; D: TRBD1; J: TRBJ2-2; CDR3: ASSGPGGAGELF
V: TRBV28; D: TRBD2; J: TRBJ2-7; CDR3: ASRLAGIYEQY
V: TRBV4-1; D: TRBD1; J: TRBJ1-5; CDR3: ASSQVLGQGGQPQH
V: TRBV21-1; D: -; J: TRBJ1-2; CDR3: ASSLDGVYGYT
V: TRBV10-2; D: -; J: TRBJ1-1; CDR3: ASSEEGLNTEAF
V: TRBV12-2; D: -; J: TRBJ2-2; CDR3: ASRTWTPLNTGELF
V: TRBV24-1; D: TRBD2; J: TRBJ2-7; CDR3: ATSSGQPRLAGQQTPTYEQY
V: TRBV5-1; D: TRBD2; J: TRBJ2-1; CDR3: ASSLLAGGSYNEQF
V: TRBV6-5; D: TRBD1; J: TRBJ2-1; CDR3: ASTTTGANEQF
V: TRBV10-2; D: TRBD2; J: TRBJ2-2; CDR3: ASSPTSGANTGELF
V: TRBV29-1; D: TRBD2; J: TRBJ2-7; CDR3: SVVGEAGVASGSSYEQY
V: TRBV28; D: -; J: TRBJ1-2; CDR3: ASSPLEELYGYT
V: TRBV2; D: -; J: TRBJ2-3; CDR3: ASIRGAASTDTQY
V: TRBV7-6; D: TRBD1; J: TRBJ1-3; CDR3: ASSLATGANGNTIY
V: TRBV5-8; D: TRBD1; J: TRBJ1-5; CDR3: ASSLGTGGFQPQH
V: TRBV4-3; D: TRBD1; J: TRBJ2-7; CDR3: ASSQGQGAYEQY
V: TRBV6-6; D: -; J: TRBJ2-7; CDR3: ASSYSQGNEQY
V: TRBV5-1; D: TRBD2; J: TRBJ2-7; CDR3: ASSPSGRESYEQY
V: TRBV5-4; D: TRBD1; J: TRBJ2-7; CDR3: ASSLTGGYEQY
V: TRBV14; D: -; J: TRBJ2-2; CDR3: ASSQDLLTGELF
V: TRBV6-2/TRBV6-3; D: TRBD2; J: TRBJ2-3; CDR3: ASSYSPSGVVDTQY